The 23 T cell receptor beta chains below come from one sample, sequenced in a study of cytomegalovirus exposure and HLA in healthy donors. The PCR ran on 60 Vbeta and 13 Jbeta primers. Produced via immunoSEQ multiplex PCR; TCRdb's table is partial and in-frame only. This sample yields some 220,000 clones, of which about 77% are seen a single time; approximately 0.47% belongs to the top ten. The sample comprised PBMCs. Every receptor here comes from a boy aged 5 to 17 in good health and CMV-seronegative.

A few counts support this clone. This chain joins TRBV5-6 and TRBJ1-6; D gene unclear. This CDR3 has 15 amino acids. Trimming cost V 5 bases and J 7 bases, with 16 bases left between them. The V gene's germline CDR1 is SGHDT and CDR2 YYEEEE. DNA of the CDR3: TGTGCCAGCAGTTGGAGGGTGCCTTTAAATTCACCCCTCCACTTT. This encodes CASSWRVPLNSPLHF.

The gene calls are TRBV30 and TRBJ1-3; TRBD1 might be the D (5 bases). The V and J ends lost 5 bases and 0 bases respectively, with 11 bases between them. CDR3 length equals 14 residues. Germline CDR1 and CDR2: GTSNPN and SVGIG (reference sequence). As DNA, the CDR3 is TGTGCCTGGGGGACTGAGCTCTCTGGAAACACCATATATTTT. Protein product: CAWGTELSGNTIYF.

Only a few counts were recorded for this clone. V gene TRBV6-5 combines with J gene TRBJ2-2; TRBD1 matches 7 bases. This CDR3 contains 14 residues. Germline V CDR1 and CDR2: MNHEY, SVGAGI. V trimming: 7 bases; J trimming: 5 bases; junction bases outside the gene matches: 7. The CDR3: CASNRDRPTGELFF. The DNA for the CDR3 is TGTGCCAGCAACCGGGACAGACCAACCGGGGAGCTGTTTTTT.

The J gene is TRBJ1-1, the V gene TRBV4-1; D gene unclear. The CDR3 covers 14 residues. Trimming left V 6 bases short and J 3 bases short, with 14 bases between. CDR1 MGHRA and CDR2 YSYEKL come from the germline V gene. The CDR3 coding sequence is TGCGCCAGCAGTCCGCGGGATTTGGACACTGAAGCTTTCTTT. This gives the protein CASSPRDLDTEAFF.

The genes are TRBV19 and TRBJ2-7; D may be TRBD2 (5 bases). CDR3 length equals 17 residues. Germline V gives CDR1 LNHDA, CDR2 SQIVND (reference sequence). The V and J ends lost 4 bases and 0 bases respectively, with 19 bases between them. The CDR3 region has the DNA TGTGCCAGTAGTACTATTTCCGGGGTCTCAAGCTCCTACGAGCAGTACTTC. Translating gives CASSTISGVSSSYEQYF.

This clone occurred a few times. The chain carries TRBV14 and TRBJ1-1; 8 nucleotides match TRBD1. From germline, CDR1 is SGHDN and CDR2 FVKESK. The CDR3 consists of 15 residues. Unmatched junction bases numbered 3, after V lost 2 bases and J lost 1 base. CDR3 protein: CASSQQGARNTEAFF. The CDR3 nucleotides read TGTGCCAGCAGCCAACAGGGGGCACGGAACACTGAAGCTTTCTTT.

This clone was detected only a few times. J is TRBJ1-1 and V is TRBV5-1; D is unresolved. Deletions cut 0 bases from V and 0 bases from J, with 15 bases between. The germline gives CDR1 SGHRS, CDR2 YFSETQ. This CDR3 contains 17 residues. The CDR3 loop is CASSLVWRGSMNTEAFF. The CDR3, as DNA: TGCGCCAGCAGCTTGGTCTGGCGAGGCAGCATGAACACTGAAGCTTTCTTT.

V is TRBV14 and J is TRBJ2-7; D gene unclear. V dropped 1 base and J dropped 3 bases, with 7 bases sitting between them. The CDR3 length is 13 residues. Germline V gene sequence: CDR1 SGHDN, CDR2 FVKESK. The CDR3 here is CASSQVNGYEQYF. CDR3 DNA sequence: TGTGCCAGCAGCCAAGTTAACGGCTACGAGCAGTACTTC.

This clone was detected only a few times. The CDR3 bases are TGTGCCAGCAGCACCCGGACAGTCTCTGGGGCCAACGTCCTGACTTTC. It encodes CASSTRTVSGANVLTF. The chain couples TRBV9 to TRBJ2-6; tentatively, D is TRBD1 (6 bases). The germline gives CDR1 SGDLS, CDR2 YYNGEE. The ends were cut back, 4 bases at V and 0 bases at J, with 11 bases in the middle. This CDR3 is built from 16 residues.

V gene TRBV7-3 combines with J gene TRBJ1-2, with TRBD1 matching 9 bases. J lost 6 bases, V lost 2 bases, and 1 base had no gene match. The CDR3 runs to 13 residues. Germline CDR1 SGHTA, CDR2 FQGTGA. The CDR3 loop is CASSLRDRDGYTF. In nucleotides, the CDR3 is TGTGCCAGCAGCTTACGGGACAGGGATGGCTACACCTTC.

V usage is TRBV5-5 and J usage is TRBJ1-1; 8 bases fit TRBD1. Germline CDR1 SGHKS, CDR2 YYEKEE (reference sequence). V was pared by 1 base and J by 4 bases, with 3 bases of the junction left unmatched. CDR3 length equals 14 residues. Written as DNA, the CDR3 is TGTGCCAGCAGCTTGCAGGGGGCGGGCACTGAAGCTTTCTTT. Amino acid sequence: CASSLQGAGTEAFF.

The rearrangement joins TRBV6-5 to TRBJ1-2; unclear D gene. The V and J ends lost 6 bases and 0 bases respectively, with 5 bases between them. CDR1 MNHEY and CDR2 SVGAGI come from the germline V gene. CDR3 size: 12 residues. The CDR3 coding sequence is TGTGCCAGCAGGAGTCCTAACTATGGCTACACCTTC. It is translated as CASRSPNYGYTF.

The CDR3 region has the DNA TGTGCCAGCAGTTTACGTGAGGGTTTATACTACTTCTACGAGCAGTACTTC. Translated: CASSLREGLYYFYEQYF. The chain has TRBV27 and TRBJ2-7; D is possibly TRBD2 (5 bases). The germline gives CDR1 MNHEY, CDR2 SMNVEV (reference sequence). V lost 2 bases, J lost 3 bases, and 20 bases lay in between. The CDR3 extends over 17 amino acids.

This clone was seen only once. The chain carries TRBV6-1 and TRBJ2-7; 7 bases align to TRBD1. V was clipped by 0 bases and J by 2 bases; unmatched bases: 1. The germline CDR1 and CDR2 sequences are MNHNS and SASEGT. The length of the CDR3 is 14 residues. CDR3 nucleotides: TGTGCCAGCAGTGAAGCGCAGGGGGCCTACGAGCAGTACTTC. Translated, it gives CASSEAQGAYEQYF.

This chain uses TRBV11-3 with TRBJ1-2, with 8 bases identical to TRBD1. The CDR3 has 14 amino acids. CDR1 is SGHNT, CDR2 YENEEA, per germline. With V trimmed by 0 bases and J by 7 bases, 4 bases remained unmatched. The CDR3 region is CASSLERTGSGYTF. In DNA form, the CDR3 reads TGTGCCAGCAGCTTAGAACGGACAGGGTCTGGCTACACCTTC.

This clone was counted only a few times. The chain couples TRBV5-4 to TRBJ2-3; 12 nucleotides align to TRBD2. The junction had 9 bases not matched to a gene; V was cut back by 5 bases and J by 5 bases. The germline V gene encodes CDR1 SGHNT and CDR2 YYREEE (reference sequence). The CDR3 has 16 residues. CDR3 nucleotides: TGTGCCAGCAGTTACCGACTAGCGGGAGCGGGAGATACGCAGTATTTT. Its protein product is CASSYRLAGAGDTQYF.

The chain joins TRBV5-1 to TRBJ1-4; 10 nucleotides agree with TRBD1. CDR3 length: 15 residues. Per the germline V gene, CDR1 is SGHRS and CDR2 is YFSETQ. Trimming took 4 bases from V and 8 from J; bases not matched to a gene: 8. The DNA for the CDR3 is TGCGCCAGCAGCCCCCTCGGGACAGGGGACGAAAAACTGTTTTTT. This codes for CASSPLGTGDEKLFF.

The chain employs TRBV13 and TRBJ1-4, with D uncertain. Trimming cost V 4 bases and J 10 bases, with 10 bases left between them. The CDR3 extends over 12 amino acids. Germline V gene sequence: CDR1 PRHDT, CDR2 FYEKMQ (reference sequence). The chain's CDR3 is CASSSRDRKLFF. The DNA of the CDR3 is TGTGCCAGCAGCTCCCGGGATCGAAAACTGTTTTTT.

J is TRBJ1-4 and V is TRBV18; no clear D gene. Germline V gives CDR1 KGHSH, CDR2 LQKENI. The CDR3 totals 14 residues. V was trimmed by 7 bases and J by 5 bases, leaving 14 bases between them. CDR3 DNA: TGTGCCAGCTTAGCCGGTCACCAGAATGAAAAACTGTTTTTT. Translating gives CASLAGHQNEKLFF.

This clone was seen a handful of times. This sequence joins TRBV5-5 and TRBJ2-2; D gene unclear. Germline V lookup: CDR1 SGHKS, CDR2 YYEKEE (reference sequence). The CDR3 loop spans 12 amino acids. V lost 2 bases and J 6 bases, leaving 5 bases between the germline ends. CDR3 nucleotide sequence: TGTGCCAGCAGCTTCTACCCCGGGGAGCTGTTTTTT. Translated: CASSFYPGELFF.

This clone has a handful of counts. This chain links TRBV5-1 with TRBJ2-7; the match to TRBD2 covers 7 bases. Germline-derived CDR1 and CDR2 are SGHRS and YFSETQ. The CDR3 runs to 15 residues. The trim removed 1 base at V and 6 bases at J, leaving 10 bases unmatched. CDR3 DNA: TGCGCCAGCAGCTTGATAGGACTAGGCCCTCGCGAGCAGTACTTC. It codes for CASSLIGLGPREQYF.

V and J are TRBV10-2 and TRBJ1-1; TRBD1 aligns across 7 bases. The CDR3 sequence is 15 residues long. The V and J ends lost 4 bases and 3 bases, in that order; junction bases with no gene match: 8. Germline assignment: CDR1 WSHSY and CDR2 SAAADI. This CDR3 is CASSGTGPRYTEAFF. The CDR3 region has the DNA TGCGCCAGCAGTGGGACAGGCCCAAGGTACACTGAAGCTTTCTTT.

A few counts support this clone. The chain couples TRBV19 to TRBJ1-5; D gene unclear. The germline V gene encodes CDR1 LNHDA and CDR2 SQIVND (reference sequence). V lost 7 bases and J 0 bases, leaving 22 bases between the germline ends. This CDR3 is 18 amino acids long. CDR3 bases: TGTGCCAGTACCGCCGAATGGAGAAGGCGGTATAGCAATCAGCCCCAGCATTTT. Translating it yields CASTAEWRRRYSNQPQHF.